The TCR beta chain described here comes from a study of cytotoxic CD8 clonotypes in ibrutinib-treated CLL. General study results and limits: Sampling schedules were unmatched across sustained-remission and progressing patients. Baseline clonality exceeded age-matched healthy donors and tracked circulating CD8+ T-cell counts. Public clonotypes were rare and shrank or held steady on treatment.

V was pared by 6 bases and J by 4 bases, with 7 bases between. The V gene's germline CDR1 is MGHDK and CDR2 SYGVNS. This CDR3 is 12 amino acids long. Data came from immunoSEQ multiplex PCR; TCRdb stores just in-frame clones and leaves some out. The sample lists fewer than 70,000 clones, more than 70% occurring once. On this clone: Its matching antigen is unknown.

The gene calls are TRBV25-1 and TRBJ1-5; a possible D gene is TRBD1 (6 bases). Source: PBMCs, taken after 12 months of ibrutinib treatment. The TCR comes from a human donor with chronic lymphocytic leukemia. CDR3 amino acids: CASSQGNQPQHF. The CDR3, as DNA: TGTGCCAGCAGCCAGGGGAATCAGCCCCAGCATTTT. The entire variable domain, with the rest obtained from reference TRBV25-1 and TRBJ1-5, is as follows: EADIYQTPRYLVIGTGKKITLECSQTMGHDKMYWYQQDPGMELHLIHYSYGVNSTEKGDLSSESTVSRIRTEHFPLTLESARPSHTSQYLCASSQGNQPQHFGDGTRLSIL.